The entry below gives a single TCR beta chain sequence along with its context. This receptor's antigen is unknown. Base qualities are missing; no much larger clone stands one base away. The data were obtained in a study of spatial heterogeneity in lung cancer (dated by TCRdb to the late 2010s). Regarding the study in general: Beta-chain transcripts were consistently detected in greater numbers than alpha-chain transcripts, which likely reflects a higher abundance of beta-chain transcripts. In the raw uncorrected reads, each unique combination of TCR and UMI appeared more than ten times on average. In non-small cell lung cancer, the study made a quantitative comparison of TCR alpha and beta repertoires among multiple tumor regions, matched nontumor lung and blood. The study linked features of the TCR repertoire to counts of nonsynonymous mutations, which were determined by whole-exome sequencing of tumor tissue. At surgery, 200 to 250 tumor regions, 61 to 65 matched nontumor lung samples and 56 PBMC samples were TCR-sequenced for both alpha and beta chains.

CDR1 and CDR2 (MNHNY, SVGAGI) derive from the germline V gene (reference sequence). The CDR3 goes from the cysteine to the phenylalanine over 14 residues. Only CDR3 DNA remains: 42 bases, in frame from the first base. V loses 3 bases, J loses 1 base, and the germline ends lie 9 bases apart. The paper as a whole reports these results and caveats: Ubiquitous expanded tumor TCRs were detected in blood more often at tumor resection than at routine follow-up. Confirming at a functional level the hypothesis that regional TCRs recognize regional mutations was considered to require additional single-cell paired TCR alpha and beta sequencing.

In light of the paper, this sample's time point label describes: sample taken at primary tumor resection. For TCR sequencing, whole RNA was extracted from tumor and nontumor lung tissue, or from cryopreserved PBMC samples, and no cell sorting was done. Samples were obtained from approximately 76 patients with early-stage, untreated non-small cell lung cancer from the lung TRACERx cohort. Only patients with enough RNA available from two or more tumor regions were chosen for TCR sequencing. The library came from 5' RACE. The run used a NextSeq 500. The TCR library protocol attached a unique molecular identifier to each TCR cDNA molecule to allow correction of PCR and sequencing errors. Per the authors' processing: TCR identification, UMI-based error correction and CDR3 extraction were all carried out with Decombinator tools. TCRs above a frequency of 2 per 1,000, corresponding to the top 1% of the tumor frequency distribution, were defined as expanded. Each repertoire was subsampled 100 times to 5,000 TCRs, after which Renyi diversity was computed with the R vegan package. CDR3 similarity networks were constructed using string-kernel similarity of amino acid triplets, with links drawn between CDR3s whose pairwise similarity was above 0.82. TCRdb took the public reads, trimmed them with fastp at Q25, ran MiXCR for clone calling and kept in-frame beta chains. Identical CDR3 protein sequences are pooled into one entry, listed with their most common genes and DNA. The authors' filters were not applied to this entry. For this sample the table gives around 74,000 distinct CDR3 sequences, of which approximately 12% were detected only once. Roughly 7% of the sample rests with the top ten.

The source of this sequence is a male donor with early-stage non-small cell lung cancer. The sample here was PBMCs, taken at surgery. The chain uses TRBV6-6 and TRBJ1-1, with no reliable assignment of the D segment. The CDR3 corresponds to CASSYGETNTEAFF. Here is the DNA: TGTGCCAGCAGTTATGGGGAAACGAACACTGAAGCTTTCTTT.